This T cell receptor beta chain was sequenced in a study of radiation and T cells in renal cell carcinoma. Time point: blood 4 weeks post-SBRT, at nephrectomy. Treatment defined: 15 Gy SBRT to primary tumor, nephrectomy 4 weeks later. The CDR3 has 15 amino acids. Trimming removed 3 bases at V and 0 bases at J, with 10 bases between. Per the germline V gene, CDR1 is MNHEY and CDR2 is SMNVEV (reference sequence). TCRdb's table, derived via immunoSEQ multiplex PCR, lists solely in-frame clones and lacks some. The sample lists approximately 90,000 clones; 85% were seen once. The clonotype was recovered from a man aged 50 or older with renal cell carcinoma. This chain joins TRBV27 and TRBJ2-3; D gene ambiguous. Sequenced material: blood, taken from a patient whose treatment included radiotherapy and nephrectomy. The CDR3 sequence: CASSFLAESTDTQYF. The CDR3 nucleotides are TGTGCCAGCAGTTTCTTGGCGGAGAGCACAGATACGCAGTATTTT.